This T cell receptor (beta chain) stems from a study of cytomegalovirus exposure and HLA in healthy donors (TCRdb year 2017). In the study overall: According to an earlier analysis of around 600 of the donors, about 170 million T cells yielded 90 million to 130 million unique TCR beta sequences and 250 to 350 Gb of sequence data. Approximately 300 gigabases of sequencing data and tens of millions of unique TCR sequences made up an early release that covered several hundred HLA-typed donors. The genetic ancestry cluster associated with self-reported Caucasian donors included about four fifths of the roughly 400 genotyped donors. The study aimed to test whether cataloging public T cell receptors could reveal signatures of past pathogen exposure. The study profiled the T cell repertoires of fewer than 850 subjects by immunosequencing and related them to cytomegalovirus serostatus. Along with the approximately 650-subject first cohort, a separate validation cohort of over 90 different subjects was used. High-throughput TCR immunosequencing, statistical association of individual TCRs with disease status, and machine learning were combined to predict cytomegalovirus infection status. In a later analysis, previously published TCR beta repertoires from roughly 710 donors were re-analyzed and high-resolution HLA genotyping was added so that TCR occurrence patterns could be studied. The later analysis used no new phenotypic data to find candidate immune exposures, relying instead on TCR beta sequences and their occurrence across donors. In an earlier analysis of over 550 of the donors, high-throughput TCR beta sequencing was used to judge whether each TCR beta V gene segment behaved as functional or pseudogenic. Donor age, sex, ethnicity and CMV serostatus were compiled alongside the repertoire data. A later genetic analysis used genome-wide SNP genotypes for about three fifths of the 666 donors, treating that subset as a discovery cohort. Every discovery cohort repertoire had been produced on one sequencing platform. HLA typing included class I and class II loci at four-digit resolution. The number of typed donors differed by locus: about 620-640 for A, B, C, DRB1 and DQB1; roughly 510 for DQA1; over 600 for DPA1; and about 470 for DPB1. Because of strong linkage in the cohort, roughly five DR-DQ haplotypes were treated as single units for association and clustering. On average, roughly 250,000 unique TCR beta nucleotide sequences were sequenced per donor among some 430 genotyped donors of the cohort, with roughly 19% of those sequences being non-productive.

Notes on this clone: Its antigen remains unidentified.

What the study reported, not specific to this receptor: Cytomegalovirus status was reported to be diagnosed by the classifier with high specificity and sensitivity in both the original and validation cohorts. Roughly uniform sequencing depth across donors was assumed in presence/absence analyses, although this assumption may not hold. The study gave a list of 150 to 200 TCR beta chains associated with cytomegalovirus. Most TCR sequences were seen in very few donors, while some public TCRs were found in many individuals. Linkage disequilibrium might explain the correlated functional status among segregating V segments, but an unknown experimental factor could not be ruled out. Compared with equally common non-associated chains, HLA-associated TCR beta chains in a later analysis were more clonally expanded and had lower generation probabilities. A cluster of highly shared sequence variants was judged likely to represent a technical artifact of the sequencing pipeline. A further reported finding was that TCR beta sequences accurately predicted the HLA-A and HLA-B alleles for most subjects in the first cohort. In a later analysis, the rate of TCR association differed among HLA loci, with DRB1 alleles having the most associated TCRs and HLA-C alleles having the fewest. At a false discovery rate of 0.05, a later analysis linked 16,951 TCR beta sequences to specific HLA alleles. CMV serostatus was the only immune exposure information available for the cohort. In vitro tests confirmed that a few of the cytomegalovirus-associated TCR beta chains recognize cytomegalovirus antigens. An association between a missense DCLRE1C variant and V-gene and J-gene trimming of TCR beta chains was found in a later genetic analysis and replicated in an independent cohort. Because HLA typing was unavailable for some donors at each locus, only the typed subset was used in association tests. Fewer than 20 rarely observed V segments, including chromosome 9 orphons, were excluded from the earlier analysis of just under 600 of the donors because counts were too low. A later genetic analysis reported fewer N-insertions in productive TCRs among donors in an Asian-associated ancestry cluster than the approximately 700-donor mean. In this cohort, only TCR beta chains were sequenced, and detectable features were limited by the absence of alpha or paired-chain data. Assigning TCR associations to individual alleles was difficult when HLA alleles, especially DR and DQ, strongly co-occurred. In a later analysis, several top co-occurrence clusters were reported to appear linked to parvovirus B19, influenza, CMV and Epstein-Barr virus. The 87-base-pair reads could not distinguish some IMGT-functional V segments, including TRBV6-2 and TRBV6-3, so those segments were excluded. According to a later analysis, most CMV-associated TCR beta chains appeared to be HLA-restricted, and the HLA associations seemed to be driven largely by CMV exposure. The authors suggested that the approach could potentially be generalized to other disease states and immunological phenotypes. In an earlier analysis of 450 to 750 of the donors, most TCR beta V segments appeared in productive rearrangements about 90% or about 30% of the time, broadly matching IMGT annotations.

The cohort consisted of 600 to 700 healthy bone marrow donors. At the time of sampling, every cohort member was nominally healthy, though immune exposures that went unrecorded were likely present. The donor was CMV seropositive and was included in the group of 270 or so seropositive cohort members. Each donor provided a peripheral blood sample, and peripheral blood mononuclear cells were used for TCR beta sequencing. Genomic DNA extraction from the blood cell samples was performed with the Qiagen DNeasy Blood Extraction Kit. The library was generated by the immunoSEQ multiplex PCR assay. A mixture of 60 forward primers for TCR Vbeta segments and 13 reverse primers for TCR Jbeta segments was used in the multiplex PCR. The CDR3 region of rearranged TCR beta genes was amplified from genomic DNA by a multiplex PCR assay. Amplified TCR beta libraries were sequenced as 87-base-pair reads on the Illumina HiSeq System. Per the original workflow: A later analysis tallied tens of millions of unique TCR beta chains across the approximately 670 repertoires, and around 9.9 million of those chains were shared by two or more donors. To remove PCR and sequencing errors, raw reads were error-corrected and collapsed into unique sequences using a nearest-neighbor algorithm that merged closely related sequences. V, D and J gene segments were assigned by aligning CDR3 sequences to IMGT reference sequences. For a sequence to be retained, at least a six-nucleotide match to both a V gene segment and a J gene segment was required. Rearrangements were called productive when the CDR3 lacked stop codons and stayed in frame with V and J; all others were non-productive. Following IMGT convention, CDR3 was defined as the stretch from the second conserved V-encoded cysteine up to the conserved J-encoded phenylalanine. Sequences without an unambiguous match to a single V gene segment were excluded from the earlier analysis of approximately 560 of the donors. In an earlier analysis of approximately 590 of the donors, V segments were called functional above 56.7% productive rearrangements and were called segregating when the between-donor standard deviation exceeded 5%. A statistical classification framework was built to diagnose cytomegalovirus status from the catalog of TCR beta chain sequences. A later analysis assigned V and J genes by comparing TCR nucleotide sequences with IMGT/GENE-DB human TR gene sequences. Using the TCRdist pipeline, a later analysis assigned CDR3 sequences along with most-parsimonious VDJ recombination scenarios. A later analysis defined each TCR beta chain by its CDR3 amino acid sequence plus V-gene family, and excluded reads lacking a unique V-gene family. To address suspected cross-contamination and a sequencing artifact, a later analysis removed roughly 640 highly shared, low-generation-probability nucleotide sequences. In a later analysis, a clonal expansion index was calculated for each public chain from normalized within-repertoire ranks of inferred template counts. A later analysis computed generation probabilities with a VDJ recombination model fitted to out-of-frame rearrangements, and checked the results against IGoR. A later analysis scored TCR-TCR, TCR-HLA and TCR-CMV co-occurrence with hypergeometric tests, applying a repertoire-size bias correction to TCR pairs. To estimate false discovery rates, a later analysis permuted the HLA or CMV assignments 20 times. In a later analysis, co-occurring TCRs were grouped with DBSCAN, and TCRdist sequence similarity was added when clustering was performed within HLA-allele-positive subsets. Repertoires with fewer than 30,000 or more than 120,000 public chains, plus five repertoires with anomalous nucleotide sharing, were excluded from co-occurrence clustering. TCRdb obtained this table from immuneACCESS and retained in-frame rearrangements with V and J assigned. These tables miss some clones; where compared with another copy, unresolved V genes account for less than half of the shortfall, and the remainder is unexplained. The V and J calls and clone size are taken from that table; D and trimming were inferred from the DNA. The sample has over 20,000 clones on record. The ten most abundant clones make up 22% of the sample.

The germline V gene supplies CDR1 SGHRS and CDR2 YFSETQ. Counted from cysteine to phenylalanine, this CDR3 has 15 amino acids. The CDR3 DNA has 45 bases and is translated from base 1. Relative to germline, V is 0 bases shorter and J is 0 bases shorter, with 7 bases between their ends. Sequenced: PBMCs. The TCR was taken from a man aged 55 to 69 in good health and CMV-seropositive. This sequence uses TRBV5-1 and TRBJ2-1; TRBD2 is perhaps the D gene, given 5 matching bases. The CDR3 region has the sequence CASSLAGSSYNEQFF. The DNA sequence reads TGCGCCAGCAGCTTGGCGGGAAGCTCCTACAATGAGCAGTTCTTC.